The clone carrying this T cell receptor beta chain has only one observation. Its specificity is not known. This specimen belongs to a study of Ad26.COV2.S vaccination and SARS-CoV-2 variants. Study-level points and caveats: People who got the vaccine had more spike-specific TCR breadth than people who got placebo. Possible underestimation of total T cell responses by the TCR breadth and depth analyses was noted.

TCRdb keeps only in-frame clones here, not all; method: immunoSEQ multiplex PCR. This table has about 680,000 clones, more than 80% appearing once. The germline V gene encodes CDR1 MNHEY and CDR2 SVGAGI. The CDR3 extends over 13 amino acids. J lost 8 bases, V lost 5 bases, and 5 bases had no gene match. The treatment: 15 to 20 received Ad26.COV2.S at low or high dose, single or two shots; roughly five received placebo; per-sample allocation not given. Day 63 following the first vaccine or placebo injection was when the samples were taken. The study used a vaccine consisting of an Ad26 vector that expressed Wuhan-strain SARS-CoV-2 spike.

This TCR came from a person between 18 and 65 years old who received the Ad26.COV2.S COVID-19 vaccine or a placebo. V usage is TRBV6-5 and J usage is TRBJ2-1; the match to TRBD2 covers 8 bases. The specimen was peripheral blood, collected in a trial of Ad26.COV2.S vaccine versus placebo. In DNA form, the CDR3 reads TGTGCCAGCAGTACGACTAGCGAGGATGAGCAGTTCTTC. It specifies CASSTTSEDEQFF.